The 32 T cell receptor beta chains listed next were all sequenced from one sample in a study of long-term antiretroviral therapy in people with HIV. Sequencing relied on immunoSEQ assay v3.0, run at survey level. Measured with immunoSEQ multiplex PCR; TCRdb has only the in-frame clones, and not every one. The data contain fewer than 20,000 clones, approximately 72% of them singletons. The sequencing used unsorted PBMCs, collected 0.3 years after starting antiretroviral therapy. The receptors were gathered from a woman aged 50 to 60 with HIV.

This clone turned up a few times. The V gene is TRBV10-1, the J gene TRBJ2-1, with D hard to call. V was trimmed by 10 bases and J by 4 bases, leaving 8 bases between them. The CDR3 has 11 amino acids. Germline lookup yields CDR1 WNHNN and CDR2 SYGVQD (reference sequence). CDR3 amino acids: CAIAGYNEQFF. The CDR3 bases are TGCGCCATTGCCGGTTACAATGAGCAGTTCTTC.

This sequence joins TRBV18 and TRBJ1-1; D call uncertain. The CDR3 spans 16 residues. V was clipped by 3 bases and J by 3 bases, with 17 bases between them. The germline gives CDR1 KGHSH, CDR2 LQKENI. This CDR3 is CASSPMTVSSDTEAFF. In DNA form, the CDR3 reads TGTGCCAGCTCACCGATGACGGTCAGCTCGGACACTGAAGCTTTCTTT.

The chain couples TRBV10-3 to TRBJ1-4, with a possible D match to TRBD1 (5 bases). Germline CDR1 reads ENHRY; CDR2 reads SYGVKD. Between the trimmed V and J ends, which lost 6 bases and 7 bases, there was a span of 12 bases. CDR3 length: 13 residues. CDR3 amino acids: CAIRGGTSEKLFF. The DNA of the CDR3 is TGTGCCATCAGGGGAGGGACCAGTGAAAAACTGTTTTTT.

This clone has only a few counts. The chain links TRBV27 to TRBJ1-4; D not certain. Germline lookup yields CDR1 MNHEY and CDR2 SMNVEV (reference sequence). Between the trimmed V and J ends, which lost 6 bases and 3 bases, there was a span of 11 bases. The CDR3 sequence is 14 residues long. This CDR3 reads CASSRTASNEKLFF. The CDR3 DNA reads TGTGCCAGCAGCCGGACGGCCTCTAATGAAAAACTGTTTTTT. The full variable domain, its missing parts supplied by reference TRBV27 and TRBJ1-4, is EAQVTQNPRYLITVTGKKLTVTCSQNMNHEYMSWYRQDPGLGLRQIYYSMNVEVTDKGDVPEGYKVSRKEKRNFPLILESPSPNQTSLYFCASSRTASNEKLFFGSGTQLSVL.

This clone was recorded once. The J gene is TRBJ2-7, the V gene TRBV18; D uncertain. The V and J ends lost 3 bases and 0 bases respectively, with 12 bases between them. The CDR3 runs to 15 residues. Germline values: CDR1 KGHSH, CDR2 LQKENI. The DNA of the CDR3 is TGTGCCAGCTCACCCCTTAGTGAGGCCTCCTACGAGCAGTACTTC. It codes for CASSPLSEASYEQYF.

This chain links TRBV18 with TRBJ2-1; possible D gene TRBD2, 6 bases. V dropped 2 bases and J dropped 6 bases, with 14 bases sitting between them. The CDR3 is 15 residues long. The V gene's germline CDR1 is KGHSH and CDR2 LQKENI. The CDR3 sequence is CASSPGAGIGNEQFF. CDR3 DNA sequence: TGTGCCAGCTCACCAGGGGCGGGGATAGGCAATGAGCAGTTCTTC. Full variable domain (missing parts from reference TRBV18 and TRBJ2-1): NAGVMQNPRHLVRRRGQEARLRCSPMKGHSHVYWYRQLPEEGLKFMVYLQKENIIDESGMPKERFSAEFPKEGPSILRIQQVVRGDSAAYFCASSPGAGIGNEQFFGPGTRLTVL.

This sequence joins TRBV19 and TRBJ1-4; 7 positions agree with TRBD1. Germline CDR1 LNHDA, CDR2 SQIVND (reference sequence). CDR3 length: 14 residues. Trimming took 5 bases from V and 1 from J; bases not matched to a gene: 1. The CDR3 nucleotides read TGTGCCAGTAGTCACAGGGGAACTAATGAAAAACTGTTTTTT. It specifies CASSHRGTNEKLFF.

The gene calls are TRBV11-2 and TRBJ2-7; a possible D gene is TRBD1 (5 bases). Germline values: CDR1 SGHAT, CDR2 FQNNGV. Trimming took off 5 bases at V and 5 bases at J, with 22 bases between the two ends. The CDR3 totals 16 residues. The CDR3 nucleotides read TGTGCCAGCAGCCGCATTGGGGCAGGGTTCTTCGACGAGCAGTACGTC. Translated, it gives CASSRIGAGFFDEQYV.

This clone is a singleton in its sample. The V gene is TRBV6-5, the J gene TRBJ1-2; D gene uncertain. This CDR3 contains 16 residues. Germline V gene sequence: CDR1 MNHEY, CDR2 SVGAGI. Trimming removed 2 bases from V and 5 bases from J, with 18 bases in between. In nucleotides, the CDR3 is TGTGCCAGCAGTTACCTGGGAGTTAAGGGTGGTTATGGCTACACCTTC. As protein: CASSYLGVKGGYGYTF.

The chain has TRBV7-9 and TRBJ2-7; 11 bases match TRBD1. Germline V gene lookup returns CDR1 SEHNR and CDR2 FQNEAQ (reference sequence). This CDR3 spans 15 amino acids. With V trimmed by 5 bases and J by 3 bases, 6 bases remained unmatched. CDR3 residues: CASSHPGTGGYEQYV. CDR3 nucleotides: TGTGCCAGCAGCCACCCCGGGACAGGGGGCTACGAGCAGTACGTC.

The table lists this clone with a few counts. The chain employs TRBV28 and TRBJ1-5; D remains ambiguous. The CDR3 contains 13 residues. Trimming removed 6 bases from V and 7 bases from J, with 13 bases in between. Germline V CDR1 and CDR2: MDHEN, SYDVKM. CDR3 sequence (DNA): TGTGCCAGCAGGACCCTGGACGGGCAGCCCCAGCATTTT. It yields the protein CASRTLDGQPQHF.

The chain recombines TRBV11-2 with TRBJ2-1; no reliable D call. Between the trimmed V and J ends, which lost 10 bases and 0 bases, there was a span of 19 bases. The CDR3 consists of 16 residues. Germline assignment: CDR1 SGHAT and CDR2 FQNNGV. The CDR3 coding sequence is TGTGCCACTCGAGACACCGCTTCGGGCTCCTACAATGAGCAGTTCTTC. It specifies CATRDTASGSYNEQFF.

This chain connects TRBV2 to TRBJ1-4; no reliable D call. Germline lookup yields CDR1 SNHLY and CDR2 FYNNEI. This CDR3 has 12 amino acids. V was clipped by 10 bases and J by 0 bases, with 6 bases between them. The CDR3 region is CATQATNEKLFF. For the CDR3, the DNA is TGTGCCACCCAGGCAACTAATGAAAAACTGTTTTTT.

The chain recombines TRBV11-2 with TRBJ1-2, with TRBD1 matching 7 bases. Germline V gene sequence: CDR1 SGHAT, CDR2 FQNNGV. J gave up 2 bases and V 5 bases, and 5 bases lay outside the gene matches. The CDR3 runs 14 residues. CDR3 DNA: TGTGCCAGCAGCGCGCAGGGGGGGAACTATGGCTACACCTTC. This encodes CASSAQGGNYGYTF.

The rearrangement joins TRBV7-9 to TRBJ2-2; 12 nucleotides align to TRBD2. CDR1 and CDR2 (germline): SEHNR, FQNEAQ (reference sequence). J was trimmed by 5 bases and V by 4 bases; bases with no gene match: 8. The length of the CDR3 is 17 residues. CDR3 loop: CASSSRLAGAVTGELFF. The DNA of the CDR3 is TGTGCCAGCAGCTCGAGACTAGCGGGGGCGGTAACCGGGGAGCTGTTTTTT.

V and J are TRBV5-1 and TRBJ2-2, with TRBD1 as a possible D gene (5 bases). The CDR3 extends over 16 amino acids. With 1 base removed from V and 6 bases from J, the gap between germline ends came to 16 bases. Germline loops: CDR1 SGHRS, CDR2 YFSETQ. The CDR3 spells CASSLLGHASAGELFF. The CDR3 DNA follows: TGCGCCAGCAGCTTGCTAGGACATGCGTCCGCCGGGGAGCTGTTTTTT.

V is TRBV10-1 and J is TRBJ1-5, with TRBD1 identical over 7 bases. With 10 bases clipped from V and 0 bases from J, the junction kept 9 bases outside the gene matches. This CDR3 has 15 residues. Germline loops: CDR1 WNHNN, CDR2 SYGVQD (reference sequence). CDR3 nucleotides: TGCGCCAAAACCGGGACAGATTATAGCAATCAGCCCCAGCATTTT. Amino acid sequence: CAKTGTDYSNQPQHF.

This clone was recorded a few times. The chain has TRBV11-2 and TRBJ1-1, with no clear D. This CDR3 has 12 residues. With 1 base removed from V and 8 bases from J, the gap between germline ends came to 8 bases. Looked up from germline, CDR1 is SGHAT and CDR2 is FQNNGV. The CDR3, as DNA: TGTGCCAGCAGCTTAGTAAGGACCGAAGCTTTCTTT. Protein: CASSLVRTEAFF.

This clone was counted between two and nine times. The genes are TRBV6-1 and TRBJ1-3; D is uncertain. Per germline, CDR1 MNHNS and CDR2 SASEGT. The CDR3 is made up of 13 amino acids. The V end was cut by 1 base, the J end by 15 bases, with 16 bases between. CDR3 sequence: CASSEDIGATGYF. Here the CDR3 DNA reads TGTGCCAGCAGTGAAGACATCGGCGCCACCGGATATTTT.

The V gene is TRBV6-6, the J gene TRBJ1-3, with D perhaps matching TRBD1 (5 bases). This CDR3 spans 13 amino acids. Germline-derived CDR1 and CDR2 are MNHNY and SVGAGI (reference sequence). Trimming stripped 8 bases from V and 7 bases from J, with 15 bases between. The CDR3 spells CASLVGARNTIYF. The CDR3 DNA follows: TGTGCCAGCCTCGTTGGGGCCCGTAACACCATATATTTT.

The V call is TRBV30, the J call TRBJ1-1; D remains ambiguous. This CDR3 comprises 15 residues. The germline gives CDR1 GTSNPN, CDR2 SVGIG (reference sequence). Trimming removed 0 bases at V and 2 bases at J, with 13 bases between. The CDR3 protein is CAWSVGSRGNTEAFF. CDR3 DNA sequence: TGTGCCTGGAGTGTAGGTTCGCGGGGAAACACTGAAGCTTTCTTT.

The genes are TRBV7-2 and TRBJ2-2; possible D gene TRBD2, 5 bases. Germline assignment: CDR1 SGHTA and CDR2 FQGNSA. This CDR3 spans 17 amino acids. Trimming took 4 bases from V and 4 from J, leaving 19 bases between them. CDR3 bases: TGTGCCAGCAGCTCGCGACTATCTTTCGGGATCACCGGGGAGCTGTTTTTT. It yields the protein CASSSRLSFGITGELFF.

The chain recombines TRBV5-4 with TRBJ2-2; D is possibly TRBD1 (7 bases). Trimming left V 4 bases short and J 4 bases short, with 17 bases between. The CDR3 loop spans 16 amino acids. Germline loops: CDR1 SGHNT, CDR2 YYREEE (reference sequence). The CDR3 sequence: CASSPETQGGTGELFF. The CDR3 DNA sequence: TGTGCCAGCAGCCCCGAAACTCAGGGGGGCACCGGGGAGCTGTTTTTT.

V and J are TRBV5-1 and TRBJ2-3; TRBD2 matches 13 bases. Germline values: CDR1 SGHRS, CDR2 YFSETQ. The CDR3 extends over 17 amino acids. V lost 4 bases to trimming and J lost 0 bases; unmatched junction nucleotides: 5. The DNA of the CDR3 is TGCGCCAGCAGCCCGACTAGCGGGGGGCTTAGCACAGATACGCAGTATTTT. It yields the protein CASSPTSGGLSTDTQYF.

The chain employs TRBV5-1 and TRBJ2-3; D is unresolved. Trimming took 5 bases from V and 3 from J, leaving 16 bases between them. The CDR3 has 15 residues. Germline V gives CDR1 SGHRS, CDR2 YFSETQ. For the CDR3, the DNA is TGCGCCAGCAGAGAAGGGCTGGCGGTGACAGATACGCAGTATTTT. Residues: CASREGLAVTDTQYF. Looking up the rest from reference TRBV5-1 and TRBJ2-3 gives the full variable domain: KAGVTQTPRYLIKTRGQQVTLSCSPISGHRSVSWYQQTPGQGLQFLFEYFSETQRNKGNFPGRFSGRQFSNSRSEMNVSTLELGDSALYLCASREGLAVTDTQYFGPGTRLTVL.

J is TRBJ2-1 and V is TRBV2; D call uncertain. The CDR3 runs to 14 residues. The germline CDR1 and CDR2 sequences are SNHLY and FYNNEI. Trimming stripped 10 bases from V and 1 base from J, with 14 bases between. Written as DNA, the CDR3 is TGTGCCACCAGCCGGACCGCTTCCTACAATGAGCAGTTCTTC. Translation gives CATSRTASYNEQFF.

The chain recombines TRBV7-9 with TRBJ1-3; D not resolved. Germline lookup yields CDR1 SEHNR and CDR2 FQNEAQ (reference sequence). The CDR3 consists of 17 residues. Trimming took off 2 bases at V and 4 bases at J, with 18 bases between the two ends. In DNA form, the CDR3 reads TGTGCCAGCAGCTTATTTGGGGAGGAAGTAGAGGGAAACACCATATATTTT. Protein product: CASSLFGEEVEGNTIYF.

The chain combines TRBV5-1 with TRBJ2-5; perhaps D is TRBD1 or TRBD2 (5 bases each). Trimming shortened V by 1 base and J by 7 bases, and 11 bases separated the two germline ends. CDR3 length equals 13 residues. Germline CDR1 is SGHRS and CDR2 is YFSETQ. CDR3 sequence (DNA): TGCGCCAGCAGCTTGAGAGGGGACGGGACCCAGTACTTC. This codes for CASSLRGDGTQYF.

The chain is built from TRBV27 and TRBJ1-1; a possible D gene is TRBD1 (5 bases). Germline V lookup: CDR1 MNHEY, CDR2 SMNVEV (reference sequence). This CDR3 is 15 amino acids long. The ends were cut back, 4 bases at V and 0 bases at J, with 12 bases in the middle. The CDR3 reads CASSSLSGMNTEAFF. CDR3 nucleotide sequence: TGTGCCAGCAGTTCCCTCTCAGGGATGAACACTGAAGCTTTCTTT.

The CDR3 protein is CASSGAGGNNEQFF. In DNA, the CDR3 is TGTGCCTCCTCCGGGGCGGGGGGCAACAATGAGCAGTTCTTC. V gene TRBV30 combines with J gene TRBJ2-1, with 8 bases matching TRBD2. V gave up 7 bases and J gave up 5 bases; unmatched junction bases: 10. Germline V gene sequence: CDR1 GTSNPN, CDR2 SVGIG (reference sequence). This CDR3 contains 14 residues.

DNA for the CDR3: TGTGCCATGTGGGACGGGGGAGATACGCAGTATTTT. Translated, it gives CAMWDGGDTQYF. The J gene is TRBJ2-3, the V gene TRBV10-3; perhaps TRBD2 as D (6 bases). The V end lost 9 bases, the J end lost 5 bases, and 12 bases lay between the germline ends. CDR1 and CDR2 (germline): ENHRY, SYGVKD. The CDR3 sequence is 12 residues long.

The chain recombines TRBV19 with TRBJ2-3; D might be TRBD2 (5 bases). Germline loops: CDR1 LNHDA, CDR2 SQIVND (reference sequence). The CDR3 length is 14 residues. Trimming shortened V by 3 bases and J by 3 bases, and 10 bases separated the two germline ends. CDR3 nucleotide sequence: TGTGCCAGTAGTATCGGGGTCCGAACAGATACGCAGTATTTT. As protein: CASSIGVRTDTQYF.